The 19 T cell receptor beta chains given below trace back to one sample, sequenced in a study of long-term antiretroviral therapy in people with HIV (dated by TCRdb to 2022 to 2024). The immunoSEQ hsTCRB v3.0 assay was used at survey level resolution to sequence the TRB variable region. TCRdb took over this immuneACCESS table, retaining in-frame rearrangements with V and J assigned. Such tables are incomplete; in checked studies, under half of the missing clones stem from an unresolved V gene, and the remainder is unexplained. The sample includes 27,000 or so clones, with about 84% observed a single time. The ten most abundant clones make up roughly 8.2% of the sample. Sequenced here: unsorted PBMCs, sampled 4.8 years after starting antiretroviral therapy. These receptor sequences come from a middle-aged man with HIV.

The chain is built from TRBV10-3 and TRBJ1-2, with D possibly TRBD1 on 5 matching bases. The CDR3 runs to 17 residues. Trimming removed 3 bases from V and 0 bases from J, with 17 bases in between. Germline loops: CDR1 ENHRY, CDR2 SYGVKD. The CDR3: CAISDQPAGGANYGYTF. The CDR3 DNA follows: TGTGCCATCAGTGACCAGCCCGCCGGGGGAGCTAACTATGGCTACACCTTC.

The DNA for the CDR3 is TGTGCCAGCAGCCGACAGGGAGGCTACAATGAGCAGTTCTTC. Encoded protein: CASSRQGGYNEQFF. This chain connects TRBV6-5 to TRBJ2-1; possibly TRBD1 for D (7 bases). Looked up from germline, CDR1 is MNHEY and CDR2 is SVGAGI. The V gene lost 6 bases and the J gene lost 3 bases, with 12 bases spanning the gap. This CDR3 is built from 14 residues.

The V and J genes are TRBV7-8 and TRBJ2-7, with TRBD1 matching 9 bases. V was pared by 1 base and J by 3 bases, with 4 bases of the junction left unmatched. The V gene's germline CDR1 is SGHVS and CDR2 FQNEAQ. The CDR3 has 15 amino acids. The CDR3 spells CASSLGGQGYYEQYF. The CDR3 bases are TGTGCCAGCAGCTTAGGGGGACAGGGATACTACGAGCAGTACTTC. Full variable domain (remainder filled in from reference TRBV7-8 and TRBJ2-7): GAGVSQSPRYKVAKRGQDVALRCDPISGHVSLFWYQQALGQGPEFLTYFQNEAQLDKSGLPSDRFFAERPEGSVSTLKIQRTQQEDSAVYLCASSLGGQGYYEQYFGPGTRLTVT.

The chain joins TRBV19 to TRBJ2-3; no definite D call. CDR1 and CDR2 (germline): LNHDA, SQIVND (reference sequence). CDR3 length: 13 amino acids. Trimming cost V 6 bases and J 3 bases, with 10 bases left between them. CDR3 residues: CASRVSGTDTQYF. The CDR3 DNA is TGTGCCAGTAGGGTGTCCGGGACAGATACGCAGTATTTT.

The rearrangement joins TRBV19 to TRBJ2-2, with no clear D. Trimming took 5 bases from V and 1 from J, leaving 5 bases between them. This CDR3 has 13 residues. The germline V gene has CDR1 LNHDA and CDR2 SQIVND (reference sequence). The CDR3 nucleotides read TGTGCCAGTAGTGACGAGAACACCGGGGAGCTGTTTTTT. Translating it yields CASSDENTGELFF.

This clone is a singleton in its sample. The rearrangement joins TRBV30 to TRBJ1-5; D perhaps matches TRBD1 (6 bases). Per the germline V gene, CDR1 is GTSNPN and CDR2 is SVGIG (reference sequence). The CDR3 has 14 amino acids. V was shortened by 0 bases and J by 6 bases, with 12 bases between the two germline ends. The CDR3 region is CAWSVGGESQPQHF. The CDR3 DNA sequence: TGTGCCTGGAGTGTTGGGGGCGAAAGTCAGCCCCAGCATTTT. Variable domain in full (rest from reference TRBV30 and TRBJ1-5): SQTIHQWPATLVQPVGSPLSLECTVEGTSNPNLYWYRQAAGRGLQLLFYSVGIGQISSEVPQNLSASRPQDRQFILSSKKLLLSDSGFYLCAWSVGGESQPQHFGDGTRLSIL.

The genes are TRBV6-6 and TRBJ1-5; D possibly corresponds to TRBD1 (6 bases). The CDR3 runs to 15 residues. Germline CDR1 reads MNHNY; CDR2 reads SVGAGI (reference sequence). With 5 bases removed from V and 0 bases from J, the gap between germline ends came to 11 bases. CDR3 residues: CASSQQGNSNQPQHF. The CDR3, as DNA: TGTGCCAGCAGTCAGCAGGGGAATAGCAATCAGCCCCAGCATTTT.

The V and J genes are TRBV19 and TRBJ2-2; no clear D. V lost 4 bases, J lost 1 base, and 10 bases lay in between. Germline CDR1 LNHDA, CDR2 SQIVND (reference sequence). The CDR3 extends over 15 amino acids. CDR3 in DNA: TGTGCCAGTAGTACCCCTGGGCGGAACACCGGGGAGCTGTTTTTT. Protein product: CASSTPGRNTGELFF.

The chain is built from TRBV6-1 and TRBJ2-5, with TRBD1 matching over 10 bases. There are 14 residues in the CDR3. Trimming removed 6 bases from V and 5 bases from J; junction bases left unmatched: 6. The germline CDR1 and CDR2 sequences are MNHNS and SASEGT. CDR3 region: CASRKTGGEETQYF. In DNA form, the CDR3 reads TGTGCCAGCAGAAAGACAGGGGGCGAGGAGACCCAGTACTTC.

The V gene is TRBV28, the J gene TRBJ2-2; the D is unclear. V gave up 3 bases and J gave up 3 bases, with 14 bases separating them. The germline gives CDR1 MDHEN, CDR2 SYDVKM. The CDR3 runs to 16 residues. CDR3 loop: CASSFGATDYTGELFF. The CDR3, as DNA: TGTGCCAGCAGTTTCGGTGCAACAGATTACACCGGGGAGCTGTTTTTT.

Only a few counts were recorded for this clone. The chain links TRBV28 to TRBJ2-3, with D perhaps TRBD1 (6 bases). There are 15 residues in the CDR3. Germline-derived CDR1 and CDR2 are MDHEN and SYDVKM. Trimming took off 2 bases at V and 1 base at J, with 10 bases between the two ends. CDR3 sequence: CASSLPRQGTDTQYF. CDR3 in DNA: TGTGCCAGCAGTTTACCCAGACAGGGCACAGATACGCAGTATTTT.

The chain joins TRBV25-1 to TRBJ2-4; maybe TRBD2 (6 bases). In germline, CDR1 is MGHDK, CDR2 SYGVNS. V was clipped by 2 bases and J by 0 bases, with 8 bases between them. The CDR3 has 15 amino acids. The CDR3 region has the DNA TGTGCCAGCAGTGAAGGGACTGGAGCCAAAAACATTCAGTACTTC. Amino acid sequence: CASSEGTGAKNIQYF.

V gene TRBV4-1 combines with J gene TRBJ1-2; 7 positions agree with TRBD1. The trim removed 4 bases at V and 8 bases at J, leaving 22 bases unmatched. The CDR3 totals 18 residues. Germline CDR1 MGHRA, CDR2 YSYEKL. The CDR3: CASSLDETGAAFSRGYTF. CDR3 coding DNA: TGCGCCAGCAGCCTCGACGAAACAGGGGCTGCATTTAGCCGAGGCTACACCTTC.

V and J are TRBV16 and TRBJ1-5; 7 positions agree with TRBD1. The CDR3 has 15 amino acids. V shed 3 bases, J shed 5 bases, and the junction held 7 bases outside the gene matches. The germline CDR1 and CDR2 sequences are KGHSY and FQNENV. Here the CDR3 reads CASSHGDRVHQPQHF. As DNA, the CDR3 is TGTGCCAGCAGCCATGGTGACAGGGTTCATCAGCCCCAGCATTTT.

The chain recombines TRBV10-2 with TRBJ2-7; D unclear. CDR1 is WSHSY, CDR2 SAAADI, per germline. The CDR3 loop spans 12 amino acids. Deletions cut 2 bases from V and 2 bases from J, with 4 bases between. Written as DNA, the CDR3 is TGCGCCAGCAGTGAGCTGACCTACGAGCAGTACTTC. Its translation is CASSELTYEQYF.

The chain employs TRBV18 and TRBJ2-3, with 8 bases aligning to TRBD1. CDR3 length: 14 amino acids. Germline values: CDR1 KGHSH, CDR2 LQKENI. The V and J ends lost 8 bases and 1 base, in that order; junction bases with no gene match: 5. CDR3 sequence: CASRTGMGTDTQYF. The CDR3 nucleotides are TGTGCCAGCAGGACAGGGATGGGCACAGATACGCAGTATTTT.

The CDR3, as DNA: TGTGCCAGTAGTATAGGGTGGGAGGATCAGCCCCAGCATTTT. Translated: CASSIGWEDQPQHF. This rearrangement joins TRBV19 to TRBJ1-5; D is uncertain. Trimming shortened V by 1 base and J by 5 bases, and 9 bases separated the two germline ends. CDR3 length equals 14 residues. CDR1 and CDR2 from the germline V gene are LNHDA and SQIVND (reference sequence).

V gene TRBV5-6 combines with J gene TRBJ2-5; 7 nucleotides align to TRBD1. The CDR3 is 15 residues long. The J segment lost 4 bases and the V segment lost 5 bases, leaving 11 bases of the junction unmatched. Germline lookup yields CDR1 SGHDT and CDR2 YYEEEE. CDR3 DNA: TGTGCCAGCAGACCCCAGGGGGTTTTAGGAGAGACCCAGTACTTC. Amino acid sequence: CASRPQGVLGETQYF.

The chain links TRBV11-2 to TRBJ2-2; 8 bases agree with TRBD1. CDR1 is SGHAT and CDR2 is FQNNGV in the germline V gene. With 6 bases clipped from V and 6 bases from J, the junction kept 6 bases outside the gene matches. This CDR3 is 14 amino acids long. The CDR3 loop reads CASRYTGGSGELFF. The CDR3 DNA is TGTGCCAGCAGATACACAGGGGGTTCCGGGGAGCTGTTTTTT.